This section outlines one TCR beta chain sequence together with its context. As yet, its antigen is unknown. The source of the sample is a study of shared clonotypes between healthy human individuals. For the study at large: Per donor, three plates held CD4 naive cells, three held CD4 memory, two held CD8 naive and one held CD8 memory.

This CDR3 has 16 amino acids. Unmatched junction bases numbered 8, after V lost 5 bases and J lost 2 bases. CDR1 and CDR2 (germline): SGHRS, YFSETQ. Sequenced by immunoSEQ multiplex PCR; TCRdb stores in-frame clones only, minus some. There are hundreds of thousands of clones in the sample; approximately 79% occur only once, and 1.5% to 2% lies in the top ten. The study drew its donors from healthy HIV-negative adults without recent acute infections or vaccinations. Study-level results: Compared with memory subsets, naive subsets generally had larger estimated richness.

The V and J genes are TRBV5-1 and TRBJ2-5; TRBD1 agrees at 11 bases. The clonotype originates from a woman in her thirties in good health. The specimen sequenced was memory CD4+ T cells sorted from blood. As to subset: CD45RA-negative fraction. The CDR3 nucleotides are TGCGCCAGCAGACTAGGGACAGGGGGGCTTCAAGAGACCCAGTACTTC. This translates into CASRLGTGGLQETQYF.